What follows is one TCR beta chain and its context. Looked up from germline, CDR1 is SGHNT and CDR2 is YYREEE (reference sequence). The CDR3 spans 16 residues. The V gene lost 4 bases and the J gene lost 0 bases, with 16 bases spanning the gap. This specimen comes from a study of control samples from healthy donors and cancer patients. Profiled with immunoSEQ multiplex PCR; TCRdb holds only in-frame clones, not every one. The sample records about 98,000 clones, roughly 86% being singletons. Sequenced sample: blood. The TCR comes from a man between 60 and 70 years old in good health. The V and J genes are TRBV5-4 and TRBJ1-1; tentative D call: TRBD1 (6 bases). CDR3 sequence: CASSAEGGGMNTEAFF. The CDR3 DNA is TGTGCCAGCAGCGCGGAGGGGGGAGGCATGAACACTGAAGCTTTCTTT. Complete variable domain (other parts from reference TRBV5-4 and TRBJ1-1): ETGVTQSPTHLIKTRGQQVTLRCSSQSGHNTVSWYQQALGQGPQFIFQYYREEENGRGNFPPRFSGLQFPNYSSELNVNALELDDSALYLCASSAEGGGMNTEAFFGQGTRLTVV.